The sequence of this T cell receptor (beta chain) was determined in a study of CD8 T cells in ankylosing spondylitis. Quantitative 5'-RACE with molecular barcodes produced the TCR beta libraries. TCRdb ran MiXCR on the 5' RACE reads and lists one entry per CDR3 protein. Among 200,000 to 250,000 distinct CDR3 sequences listed, around a quarter were seen once. This clonotype was found many times. Antigen specificity is unknown. Study conclusions and caveats: Earlier reports found some motif variants in synovial fluid and blood in reactive arthritis. Ankylosing spondylitis blood appeared to carry a characteristic TCR beta motif of roughly eight highly homologous variants.

This CDR3 is built from 17 residues. V lost 1 base and J lost 0; bases outside the gene matches: 3. Germline-derived CDR1 and CDR2 are MGHRA and YSYEKL. Sample: blood, either unsorted or a sorted T cell fraction (not recorded which). This sequence was found in a male donor with ankylosing spondylitis or in good health (not recorded which). V usage is TRBV4-1 and J usage is TRBJ2-6; 7 bases fit TRBD1. The chain's CDR3 is CASSQGQGFSGANVLTF. CDR3 DNA sequence: TGCGCCAGCAGCCAAGGACAGGGTTTCTCTGGGGCCAACGTCCTGACTTTC.